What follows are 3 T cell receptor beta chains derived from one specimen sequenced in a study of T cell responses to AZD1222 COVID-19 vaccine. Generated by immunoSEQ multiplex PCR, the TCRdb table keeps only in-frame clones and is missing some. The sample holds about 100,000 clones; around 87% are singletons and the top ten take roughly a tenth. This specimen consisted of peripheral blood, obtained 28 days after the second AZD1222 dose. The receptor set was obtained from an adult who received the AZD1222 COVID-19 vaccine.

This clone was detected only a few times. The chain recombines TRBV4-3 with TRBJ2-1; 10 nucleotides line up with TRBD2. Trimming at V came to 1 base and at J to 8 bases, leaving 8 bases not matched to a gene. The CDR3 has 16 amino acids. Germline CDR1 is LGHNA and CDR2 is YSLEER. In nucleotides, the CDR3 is TGCGCCAGCAGCCAAGGGCCTAGCGGGAGTTCCGATGAGCAGTTCTTC. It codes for CASSQGPSGSSDEQFF.

CDR3 in DNA: TGTGCCAGCAGTGACCCGGGACAGGGTAACAATCAGCCCCAGCATTTT. Translated: CASSDPGQGNNQPQHF. J is TRBJ1-5 and V is TRBV6-1, with 9 positions matching TRBD1. J was trimmed by 3 bases and V by 3 bases; bases with no gene match: 6. Germline V gene data show CDR1 as MNHNS and CDR2 as SASEGT. There are 16 residues in the CDR3.

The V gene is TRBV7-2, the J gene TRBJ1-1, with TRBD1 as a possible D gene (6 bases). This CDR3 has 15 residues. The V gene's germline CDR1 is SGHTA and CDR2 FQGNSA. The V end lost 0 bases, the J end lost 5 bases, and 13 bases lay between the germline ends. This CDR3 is CASSLARGGGTEAFF. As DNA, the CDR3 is TGTGCCAGCAGCTTAGCGCGGGGGGGCGGGACTGAAGCTTTCTTT.